The 18 T cell receptor beta chains below all came from one sample that was sequenced in a study of regulatory T cells in long-lasting Graves disease. Time point noted: persistent/refractory GD, antithyroid drugs over 5 years with positive TRAb. From PBMCs, RNA was extracted and then used to make the TCR library. Arm-PCR of CDR3 regions and iRepertoire HTBI primers were used to build TCR beta libraries. TCRdb passed the multiplex PCR reads through MiXCR, listing each CDR3 protein once. This sample has more than 350,000 distinct CDR3 sequences, with 20% to 25% found just once. Sequences were derived from peripheral blood mononuclear cells (PBMCs), sampled when the disease was refractory, from a patient treated with antithyroid drugs. The receptor source for this set is a female donor with Graves disease.

V usage is TRBV29-1 and J usage is TRBJ2-7; 8 bases fit TRBD1. The CDR3 totals 13 residues. The germline V gene encodes CDR1 SQVTM and CDR2 ANQGSEA. V shed 7 bases and J 6 bases; nucleotides not matched to a gene: 11. CDR3: CSAITVQGAEQYF. The CDR3 nucleotides are TGCAGCGCCATTACAGTCCAGGGGGCCGAGCAGTACTTC.

This rearrangement joins TRBV7-9 to TRBJ2-1, with TRBD2 as a possible D gene (6 bases). From germline, CDR1 is SEHNR and CDR2 FQNEAQ (reference sequence). This CDR3 is built from 16 residues. Between the trimmed V and J ends, which lost 1 base and 5 bases, there was a span of 15 bases. CDR3: CASSLGWLATDNEQFF. CDR3 nucleotide sequence: TGTGCCAGCAGCTTAGGGTGGCTAGCGACTGACAATGAGCAGTTCTTC.

The chain combines TRBV2 with TRBJ2-7; 7 bases fit TRBD1. Trimming cost V 7 bases and J 1 base; bases outside gene matches: 7. Germline assignment: CDR1 SNHLY and CDR2 FYNNEI. This CDR3 is 14 amino acids long. CDR3 in DNA: TGTGCCAGCAATCACAGGGGTTTATCCTACGAGCAGTACTTC. Translated: CASNHRGLSYEQYF.

The chain couples TRBV7-2 to TRBJ2-1, with 9 bases identical to TRBD2. Germline lookup yields CDR1 SGHTA and CDR2 FQGNSA. CDR3 length equals 14 residues. Germline trimming cut 5 bases from V and 4 bases from J; bases unmatched to any gene: 3. The CDR3 here is CASSQGLAYNEQFF. CDR3 in DNA: TGTGCCAGCAGCCAGGGACTAGCTTACAATGAGCAGTTCTTC.

The chain recombines TRBV7-9 with TRBJ2-1; D tentatively fits TRBD1 or TRBD2 (6 bases each). CDR1 is SEHNR, CDR2 FQNEAQ, per germline (reference sequence). Trimming left V 2 bases short and J 4 bases short, with 12 bases between. The CDR3 has 15 residues. This chain's CDR3 is CASSLTGAQYNEQFF. DNA for the CDR3: TGTGCCAGCAGCTTAACGGGGGCGCAGTACAATGAGCAGTTCTTC.

The J gene is TRBJ2-5, the V gene TRBV28; the match to TRBD1 covers 7 bases. CDR1 and CDR2 from the germline V gene are MDHEN and SYDVKM. J lost 0 bases, V lost 6 bases, and 7 bases had no gene match. This CDR3 has 15 residues. CDR3 in DNA: TGTGCCAGCAGCCCGGGACAGATGTACCAAGAGACCCAGTACTTC. Translation: CASSPGQMYQETQYF. Drawing the rest from reference TRBV28 and TRBJ2-5, the complete variable domain is DVKVTQSSRYLVKRTGEKVFLECVQDMDHENMFWYRQDPGLGLRLIYFSYDVKMKEKGDIPEGYSVSREKKERFSLILESASTNQTSMYLCASSPGQMYQETQYFGPGTRLLVL.

This clonotype came up many times. The V call is TRBV25-1, the J call TRBJ2-7, with a tentative D call TRBD2 (5 bases). There are 15 residues in the CDR3. Looked up from germline, CDR1 is MGHDK and CDR2 is SYGVNS. Trimming removed 6 bases from V and 2 bases from J, with 17 bases in between. CDR3 DNA: TGTGCCAGCAGCTTTAGCCACTCTAGCCCCTACGAGCAGTACTTC. This sequence encodes CASSFSHSSPYEQYF.

The V and J genes are TRBV10-3 and TRBJ2-5, with D maybe TRBD2 (5 bases). Trimming removed 2 bases from V and 4 bases from J, with 11 bases in between. The CDR3 contains 14 residues. Germline lookup yields CDR1 ENHRY and CDR2 SYGVKD. The CDR3 coding sequence is TGTGCCATCAGTGAGGCCCCTGGGAGAGAGACCCAGTACTTC. Its translation: CAISEAPGRETQYF.

On this clonotype: Just one base apart from a much larger clone, this may be a read error. The chain employs TRBV20-1 and TRBJ2-2; 10 bases are shared with TRBD2. CDR1 is DFQATT and CDR2 is SNEGSKA in the germline V gene (reference sequence). The CDR3 loop spans 14 amino acids. The V gene end was trimmed by 5 bases and the J gene end by 7 bases; junction bases not matched to a gene: 7. CDR3 in amino acids: CSAPSGSKDGELFF. The CDR3 DNA follows: TGCAGTGCTCCTAGCGGGAGTAAGGACGGGGAGCTGTTTTTT.

This clonotype was counted at least ten times. The chain recombines TRBV12-3 or TRBV12-4 with TRBJ2-2; D tentatively fits TRBD1 or TRBD2 (5 bases each). This CDR3 has 15 amino acids. Trimming took 1 base from V and 7 from J, leaving 13 bases between them. The CDR3 nucleotides are TGTGCCAGCAGTTTAGTCCTTGGGGCGGGCGGGGAGCTGTTTTTT. Amino acids: CASSLVLGAGGELFF.

This sequence joins TRBV4-1 and TRBJ1-3, with D perhaps matching TRBD1 (5 bases). V was clipped by 5 bases and J by 4 bases, with 12 bases between them. Germline assignment: CDR1 MGHRA and CDR2 YSYEKL. This CDR3 contains 14 residues. CDR3 in DNA: TGCGCCAGCAGCTACCCGGGACTCGGAAACACCATATATTTT. It codes for CASSYPGLGNTIYF.

The V and J genes are TRBV20-1 and TRBJ2-7; 10 positions match TRBD1. Germline V gives CDR1 DFQATT, CDR2 SNEGSKA (reference sequence). V was clipped by 5 bases and J by 0 bases; unmatched bases: 7. The CDR3 runs 15 residues. The CDR3 DNA follows: TGCAGTGCTCGACAGGGGGCGGGGAGCTCCTACGAGCAGTACTTC. Its protein product is CSARQGAGSSYEQYF.

The chain is built from TRBV3-1 and TRBJ2-1; 8 bases fit TRBD1. The CDR3 length is 14 residues. CDR1 LGHDT and CDR2 YNNKEL come from the germline V gene (reference sequence). V trimming: 7 bases; J trimming: 7 bases; junction bases outside the gene matches: 9. The CDR3: CASNPPGQENEQFF. CDR3 DNA: TGTGCCAGCAACCCTCCGGGACAGGAAAATGAGCAGTTCTTC.

The chain joins TRBV16 to TRBJ2-7, with D perhaps TRBD1 or TRBD2 (6 bases each). The CDR3 runs 16 residues. The V end was cut by 2 bases, the J end by 3 bases, with 17 bases between. Germline V lookup: CDR1 KGHSY, CDR2 FQNENV. The CDR3 DNA reads as TGTGCCAGCAGCCAAGTGGTTGGGGGGCCTAACTACGAGCAGTACTTC. Encoded protein: CASSQVVGGPNYEQYF.

This clonotype has a count of ten or more. The rearrangement joins TRBV3-1 to TRBJ2-7; D is uncertain. Germline-derived CDR1 and CDR2 are LGHDT and YNNKEL (reference sequence). CDR3 length: 16 residues. Trimming took 5 bases from V and 2 from J, leaving 19 bases between them. The CDR3: CASSSPGPEKPYEQYF. The CDR3 DNA sequence: TGTGCCAGCAGCTCCCCTGGGCCCGAAAAACCCTACGAGCAGTACTTC.

This clonotype has ten or more counts. The chain recombines TRBV12-3 or TRBV12-4 with TRBJ2-5; tentative D call: TRBD1 (6 bases). Trimming shortened V by 7 bases and J by 5 bases, and 8 bases separated the two germline ends. The CDR3 contains 11 residues. CDR3 in amino acids: CASTQGETQYF. The DNA of the CDR3 is TGTGCCAGCACCCAGGGGGAGACCCAGTACTTC.

Ten or more counts support this clonotype. V usage is TRBV9 and J usage is TRBJ2-2; D unresolved. Germline CDR1 SGDLS, CDR2 YYNGEE. This CDR3 contains 14 residues. Trimming stripped 1 base from V and 6 bases from J, with 10 bases between. The CDR3 DNA is TGTGCCAGCAGCGTACCATCGATGTCCGGGGAGCTGTTTTTT. This gives the protein CASSVPSMSGELFF.

The table lists this clonotype with a count of one. Just one base apart from a much larger clone, this may be a read error. The chain employs TRBV10-3 and TRBJ2-7, with 7 bases fitting TRBD2. The CDR3 length is 18 residues. The germline gives CDR1 ENHRY, CDR2 SYGVKD. The CDR3 bases are TGTGCCGTCAGTGAGTACGACCCCAGTGGCGGGAGAACCTACGAGCAGTACTTC. Protein sequence: CAVSEYDPSGGRTYEQYF.